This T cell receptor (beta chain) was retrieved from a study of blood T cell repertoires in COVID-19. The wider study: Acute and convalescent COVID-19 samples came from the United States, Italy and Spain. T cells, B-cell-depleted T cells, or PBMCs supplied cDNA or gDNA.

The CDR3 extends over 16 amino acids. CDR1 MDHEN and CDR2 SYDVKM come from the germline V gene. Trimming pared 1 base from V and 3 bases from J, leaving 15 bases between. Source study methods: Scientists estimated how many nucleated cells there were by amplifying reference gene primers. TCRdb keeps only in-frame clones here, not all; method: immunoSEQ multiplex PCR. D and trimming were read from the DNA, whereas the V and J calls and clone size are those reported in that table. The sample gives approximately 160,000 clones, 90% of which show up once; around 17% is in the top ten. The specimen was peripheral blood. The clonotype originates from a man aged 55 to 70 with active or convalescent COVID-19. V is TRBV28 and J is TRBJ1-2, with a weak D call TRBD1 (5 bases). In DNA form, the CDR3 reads TGTGCCAGCAGTTTATCGGGTCCGCAGGGTTACTATGGCTACACCTTC. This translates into CASSLSGPQGYYGYTF.